The 30 T cell receptor beta chains given below trace back to one sample, sequenced in a study of cytomegalovirus exposure and HLA in healthy donors. Amplification used 60 Vbeta primers and 13 Jbeta primers. Measured with immunoSEQ multiplex PCR; TCRdb has only the in-frame clones, and not every one. The data hold around 96,000 clones, with 50% to 80% observed a single time. Sequencing was done on a sample of PBMCs. All receptors derive from a man aged 60 to 69 in good health and CMV-seronegative.

A note on this clone: Mismatch with germline at one junction end may stem from a read error. The gene calls are TRBV5-4 and TRBJ1-1, with TRBD1 identical over 7 bases. Germline V gene data show CDR1 as SGHNT and CDR2 as YYREEE (reference sequence). The CDR3 is 15 amino acids. The CDR3 nucleotides are TGTGCCAGCAACTTGGGTCAGGGGGTGGACACTGAAGCTTTCTTT. Its translation: CASNLGQGVDTEAFF.

The chain has TRBV5-1 and TRBJ1-6; 8 bases line up with TRBD1. Germline V gene data show CDR1 as SGHRS and CDR2 as YFSETQ. V was clipped by 0 bases and J by 15 bases; unmatched bases: 11. The CDR3 consists of 15 residues. CDR3 sequence: CASSLGTGTALDLHF. In DNA form, the CDR3 reads TGCGCCAGCAGCTTGGGGACAGGGACCGCTTTGGACCTCCACTTT.

The V call is TRBV2, the J call TRBJ2-5; 9 bases match TRBD2. Trimming cost V 7 bases and J 5 bases; bases outside gene matches: 11. Germline V gene sequence: CDR1 SNHLY, CDR2 FYNNEI. The CDR3 spans 15 residues. CDR3 nucleotide sequence: TGTGCCAGCACTGGGGTAGCGGGAGTACGGGAGACCCAGTACTTC. Its protein product is CASTGVAGVRETQYF. The whole variable domain, filled in from reference TRBV2 and TRBJ2-5, reads EPEVTQTPSHQVTQMGQEVILRCVPISNHLYFYWYRQILGQKVEFLVSFYNNEISEKSEIFDDQFSVERPDGSNFTLKIRSTKLEDSAMYFCASTGVAGVRETQYFGPGTRLLVL.

Only a few counts were recorded for this clone. J is TRBJ1-2 and V is TRBV6-5; 9 bases are shared with TRBD1. V lost 8 bases and J lost 2; bases outside the gene matches: 6. The CDR3 totals 14 residues. Germline assignment: CDR1 MNHEY and CDR2 SVGAGI. The CDR3 coding sequence is TGTGCCAGCTTAAGACAGGGGGGAAACTATGGCTACACCTTC. This sequence encodes CASLRQGGNYGYTF.

The chain uses TRBV9 and TRBJ1-1; D unresolved. CDR1 and CDR2 from the germline V gene are SGDLS and YYNGEE. The CDR3 extends over 12 amino acids. Trimming left V 7 bases short and J 10 bases short, with 17 bases between. CDR3 nucleotide sequence: TGTGCCAGCCTGAAAGTCCCCCCGGGAGCTTTCTTT. It yields the protein CASLKVPPGAFF. Filled out from reference TRBV9 and TRBJ1-1, the complete variable domain reads DSGVTQTPKHLITATGQRVTLRCSPRSGDLSVYWYQQSLDQGLQFLIQYYNGEERAKGNILERFSAQQFPDLHSELNLSSLELGDSALYFCASLKVPPGAFFGQGTRLTVV.

This chain uses TRBV29-1 with TRBJ2-5; TRBD2 is a possible D gene (6 bases). Trimming removed 3 bases from V and 5 bases from J, with 10 bases in between. The germline V gene has CDR1 SQVTM and CDR2 ANQGSEA. The length of the CDR3 is 12 residues. The CDR3 sequence is CSVEDGGETQYF. In DNA, the CDR3 is TGCAGCGTTGAGGACGGAGGGGAGACCCAGTACTTC.

J is TRBJ2-3 and V is TRBV14; unclear D gene. CDR3 length: 13 residues. V lost 3 bases and J lost 2, with 6 bases in between. The germline gives CDR1 SGHDN, CDR2 FVKESK. The CDR3 spells CASSQAPTDTQYF. The DNA of the CDR3 is TGTGCCAGCAGCCAGGCACCCACAGATACGCAGTATTTT.

Details on this clone: Compared with germline, one end of the junction differs, possibly owing to a read error. The identical CDR3 is also encoded by other nucleotide sequences in the sample. This rearrangement joins TRBV11-2 to TRBJ2-1, with TRBD2 matching 10 bases. CDR1 SGHAT and CDR2 FQNNGV come from the germline V gene. The length of the CDR3 is 17 residues. The CDR3 protein is CASSLGNTSGTYNEQFF. The CDR3 nucleotides are TGCGCCAGCAGCTTAGGAAATACTAGCGGGACCTACAATGAGCAGTTCTTC.

This clone was counted a single time. V and J are TRBV11-1 and TRBJ2-7, with D tentatively TRBD2 (5 bases). Trimming removed 2 bases from V and 2 bases from J, with 16 bases in between. Germline loops: CDR1 SGHAT, CDR2 FQDESV (reference sequence). There are 16 residues in the CDR3. Here the CDR3 DNA reads TGTGCCAGCAGCTTAAAGAGGGTTGTATTCCCCTACGAGCAGTACTTC. Translation: CASSLKRVVFPYEQYF.

V and J are TRBV19 and TRBJ2-5; 7 positions agree with TRBD1. J lost 5 bases, V lost 3 bases, and 9 bases had no gene match. The CDR3 covers 15 residues. CDR1 LNHDA and CDR2 SQIVND come from the germline V gene (reference sequence). CDR3 coding DNA: TGTGCCAGTAGTATTCAAAGGGGGCTGGGGGAGACCCAGTACTTC. This gives the protein CASSIQRGLGETQYF.

This chain connects TRBV2 to TRBJ1-1; D not resolved. Trimming took off 6 bases at V and 0 bases at J, with 11 bases between the two ends. The germline gives CDR1 SNHLY, CDR2 FYNNEI. There are 14 residues in the CDR3. CDR3 sequence: CASSVEIMNTEAFF. In nucleotides, the CDR3 is TGTGCCAGCAGCGTAGAAATTATGAACACTGAAGCTTTCTTT.

A few counts support this clone. The same CDR3 arises from other DNA sequences in this sample as well. The CDR3 region is CASSLGQNYGYTF. CDR3 sequence (DNA): TGCGCCAGCAGCTTGGGACAAAACTATGGCTACACCTTC. The chain combines TRBV5-1 with TRBJ1-2; D ambiguous. The CDR3 runs 13 residues. Germline V CDR1 and CDR2: SGHRS, YFSETQ. Trimming removed 0 bases at V and 2 bases at J, with 5 bases between.

This clone was detected only a few times. The DNA of the CDR3 is TGTGCCAGCAGTGATTTAGCGAACACCGGGGAGCTGTTTTTT. Protein sequence: CASSDLANTGELFF. The V and J genes are TRBV6-1 and TRBJ2-2; D remains ambiguous. The CDR3 runs 14 residues. CDR1 is MNHNS, CDR2 SASEGT, per germline. Deletions cut 3 bases from V and 0 bases from J, with 5 bases between.

The chain links TRBV9 to TRBJ2-1; a weak D match, TRBD2 (5 bases). Germline V gene data show CDR1 as SGDLS and CDR2 as YYNGEE. The V gene lost 1 base and the J gene lost 7 bases, with 18 bases spanning the gap. This CDR3 comprises 16 residues. The CDR3 DNA sequence: TGTGCCAGCAGCGTATCCTTAGCTAGCAGCGAGAATGAGCAGTTCTTC. Its translation is CASSVSLASSENEQFF.

This clone was detected only once. The chain couples TRBV18 to TRBJ2-1, with 9 nucleotides matching TRBD1. The trim removed 4 bases at V and 2 bases at J, leaving 6 bases unmatched. This CDR3 comprises 16 residues. The germline V gene encodes CDR1 KGHSH and CDR2 LQKENI. CDR3 coding DNA: TGTGCCAGCTCACAACTGACAGGGGGGGCCTACAATGAGCAGTTCTTC. Its translation is CASSQLTGGAYNEQFF.

The chain has TRBV19 and TRBJ2-1; D may be TRBD2 (6 bases). The germline gives CDR1 LNHDA, CDR2 SQIVND (reference sequence). The CDR3 has 11 residues. Deletions cut 9 bases from V and 3 bases from J, with 6 bases between. The DNA for the CDR3 is TGTGCCAGCGGGAGCTACAATGAGCAGTTCTTC. Protein product: CASGSYNEQFF.

The chain couples TRBV28 to TRBJ1-5; 9 bases are shared with TRBD1. V lost 4 bases to trimming and J lost 9 bases; unmatched junction nucleotides: 10. Germline lookup yields CDR1 MDHEN and CDR2 SYDVKM. The CDR3 sequence is 15 residues long. CDR3 nucleotide sequence: TGTGCCAGCAGTTCACGACAGGGGGGAGCTAGGCCCCAGCATTTT. It specifies CASSSRQGGARPQHF.

The J gene is TRBJ1-4, the V gene TRBV27, with 7 nucleotides matching TRBD1. Germline V lookup: CDR1 MNHEY, CDR2 SMNVEV (reference sequence). V shed 6 bases and J 7 bases; nucleotides not matched to a gene: 8. The CDR3 is 14 amino acids. The CDR3 coding sequence is TGTGCCAGCAGCTTACAGGGGTTGGGTGAAAAACTGTTTTTT. Translating it yields CASSLQGLGEKLFF.

This clone occurred a few times. The chain employs TRBV5-1 and TRBJ2-3; the D gene is possibly TRBD2 (6 bases). This CDR3 is built from 14 residues. V was clipped by 3 bases and J by 0 bases, with 8 bases between them. Germline-derived CDR1 and CDR2 are SGHRS and YFSETQ. The CDR3 loop reads CASSYSGSTDTQYF. In DNA, the CDR3 is TGCGCCAGCAGCTATAGCGGCAGCACAGATACGCAGTATTTT.

This clone was picked up a small number of times. The V gene is TRBV6-1, the J gene TRBJ2-2; 11 bases are a match to TRBD2. V dropped 6 bases and J dropped 7; count of bases not matched to a gene: 7. Germline V gene data show CDR1 as MNHNS and CDR2 as SASEGT. The length of the CDR3 is 15 residues. CDR3 sequence: CASSLSGGAVGELFF. The CDR3 nucleotides are TGTGCCAGCAGCCTTAGCGGGGGGGCCGTCGGGGAGCTGTTTTTT.

This chain connects TRBV7-2 to TRBJ2-7, with 9 nucleotides matching TRBD2. The CDR3 is made up of 16 amino acids. CDR1 and CDR2 (germline): SGHTA, FQGNSA. V was pared by 2 bases and J by 4 bases, with 9 bases of the junction left unmatched. The CDR3 sequence: CASSLMAGGVGYEQYF. The CDR3 nucleotides read TGTGCCAGCAGCTTAATGGCGGGGGGGGTCGGGTACGAGCAGTACTTC. Full variable domain (missing parts from reference TRBV7-2 and TRBJ2-7): GAGVSQSPSNKVTEKGKDVELRCDPISGHTALYWYRQSLGQGLEFLIYFQGNSAPDKSGLPSDRFSAERTGGSVSTLTIQRTQQEDSAVYLCASSLMAGGVGYEQYFGPGTRLTVT.

This chain links TRBV7-3 with TRBJ2-2; tentatively, D is TRBD1 (5 bases). With 1 base removed from V and 0 bases from J, the gap between germline ends came to 12 bases. Germline V gene lookup returns CDR1 SGHTA and CDR2 FQGTGA. This CDR3 is built from 17 residues. This chain's CDR3 is CASSLNLGATNTGELFF. CDR3 nucleotide sequence: TGTGCCAGCAGCTTAAATCTAGGGGCGACGAACACCGGGGAGCTGTTTTTT.

The rearrangement uses TRBV14 and TRBJ2-7; the D gene is possibly TRBD2 (6 bases). CDR1 and CDR2 (germline): SGHDN, FVKESK. The V gene lost 6 bases and the J gene lost 5 bases, with 17 bases spanning the gap. This CDR3 has 14 residues. The CDR3 DNA follows: TGTGCCAGCAGTTGGGGACTTGGATACAACGAGCAGTACTTC. Translated, it gives CASSWGLGYNEQYF.

This sequence joins TRBV6-5 and TRBJ2-1; D remains ambiguous. CDR1 MNHEY and CDR2 SVGAGI come from the germline V gene. V gave up 3 bases and J gave up 5 bases, with 14 bases separating them. This CDR3 is 15 amino acids long. CDR3 sequence reads: CASSYDWSADNEQFF. As DNA, the CDR3 is TGTGCCAGCAGTTATGATTGGTCTGCGGACAATGAGCAGTTCTTC.

This rearrangement joins TRBV7-3 to TRBJ1-6; maybe TRBD1 (5 bases). Deletions cut 5 bases from V and 9 bases from J, with 11 bases between. This CDR3 comprises 13 residues. Germline CDR1 SGHTA, CDR2 FQGTGA. CDR3 sequence reads: CASSPGGSSPLHF. CDR3 DNA sequence: TGTGCCAGCAGCCCGGGGGGGAGTTCACCCCTCCACTTT.

This clone was detected a few times. V and J are TRBV7-8 and TRBJ2-7; D perhaps matches TRBD1 (6 bases). Germline values: CDR1 SGHVS, CDR2 FQNEAQ. Trimming removed 2 bases from V and 6 bases from J, with 11 bases in between. This CDR3 spans 13 amino acids. The CDR3 region has the DNA TGTGCCAGCAGCTTAACAGGGATTCTCGAGCAGTACTTC. This translates into CASSLTGILEQYF.

Only a few counts were recorded for this clone. The chain carries TRBV6-4 and TRBJ1-4; TRBD1 is a possible D gene (6 bases). Germline V lookup: CDR1 MRHNA, CDR2 SNTAGT. This CDR3 has 16 residues. Trimming removed 5 bases from V and 8 bases from J, with 21 bases in between. CDR3 protein: CASSYDEGTWGEKLFF. CDR3 in DNA: TGTGCCAGCAGTTACGACGAAGGGACATGGGGCGAAAAACTGTTTTTT.

This clone occurred a few times. The chain combines TRBV7-3 with TRBJ2-3, with no clear D. This CDR3 comprises 15 residues. V was clipped by 5 bases and J by 0 bases, with 12 bases between them. Germline CDR1 SGHTA, CDR2 FQGTGA. The chain's CDR3 is CASSQWAISTDTQYF. CDR3 nucleotides: TGTGCCAGCAGCCAGTGGGCAATTAGCACAGATACGCAGTATTTT.

The chain combines TRBV7-6 with TRBJ2-1; 8 nucleotides match TRBD2. Germline values: CDR1 SGHVS, CDR2 FNYEAQ. Trimming at V came to 5 bases and at J to 5 bases, leaving 11 bases not matched to a gene. This CDR3 has 16 residues. CDR3 region: CASSPQLAETNNEQFF. CDR3 bases: TGTGCCAGCAGCCCCCAACTAGCGGAGACGAACAATGAGCAGTTCTTC.

This clone was counted only a few times. V gene TRBV5-5 combines with J gene TRBJ1-1; 12 nucleotides match TRBD1. Per the germline V gene, CDR1 is SGHKS and CDR2 is YYEKEE (reference sequence). The trim removed 1 base at V and 2 bases at J, leaving 3 bases unmatched. The CDR3 has 16 amino acids. DNA of the CDR3: TGTGCCAGCAGCTTGTACGGGACAGGGGGCAACACTGAAGCTTTCTTT. It specifies CASSLYGTGGNTEAFF.